What follows is one T cell receptor beta chain and its context. V gave up 5 bases and J gave up 6 bases; unmatched junction bases: 9. Germline V lookup: CDR1 SQVTM, CDR2 ANQGSEA. This CDR3 region has 13 residues. The source of the sample is a study of blood T cell repertoires in COVID-19. About the research overall: Samples taken during acute and convalescent COVID-19 were collected in the United States, Italy and Spain. Sources were T cells, B-cell-depleted T cells, or PBMCs; the material itself was cDNA or gDNA.

The table came from immunoSEQ multiplex PCR; TCRdb's copy has only in-frame clones and leaves some out. The data hold tens of thousands of clones, with roughly 84% observed a single time. Sequenced: peripheral blood. The gene calls are TRBV29-1 and TRBJ1-2; 7 nucleotides align to TRBD1. The receptor was derived from a man aged 50 or older with active COVID-19. CDR3 sequence (DNA): TGCAGCGTTTTAGAACAGGGGCCTCATGGCTACACCTTC. It encodes CSVLEQGPHGYTF.